The clone carrying this T cell receptor beta chain was counted a few times. Germline CDR1 and CDR2: SGHTA and FQGNSA. V gave up 5 bases and J gave up 3 bases, with 8 bases separating them. CDR3 length: 13 residues. Only in-frame clones appear in the TCRdb table, and some are missing; sequencing was by immunoSEQ multiplex PCR. The data hold some 66,000 clones, with 75% to 80% observed a single time. This sample was taken from a study of OX40 agonist ivuxolimab in advanced cancers. Specimen: CD4+ or CD8+ T cells sorted from blood, collected in a trial of the OX40 agonist ivuxolimab. The chain uses TRBV7-2 and TRBJ1-5, with D unclear. The receptor was derived from an adult with an advanced solid tumor such as melanoma, head and neck, liver or kidney cancer. CDR3 sequence: CASSPQLNQPQHF. The CDR3 DNA is TGTGCCAGCAGCCCCCAGCTCAATCAGCCCCAGCATTTT. The whole variable domain, filled in from reference TRBV7-2 and TRBJ1-5, reads GAGVSQSPSNKVTEKGKDVELRCDPISGHTALYWYRQSLGQGLEFLIYFQGNSAPDKSGLPSDRFSAERTGGSVSTLTIQRTQQEDSAVYLCASSPQLNQPQHFGDGTRLSIL.